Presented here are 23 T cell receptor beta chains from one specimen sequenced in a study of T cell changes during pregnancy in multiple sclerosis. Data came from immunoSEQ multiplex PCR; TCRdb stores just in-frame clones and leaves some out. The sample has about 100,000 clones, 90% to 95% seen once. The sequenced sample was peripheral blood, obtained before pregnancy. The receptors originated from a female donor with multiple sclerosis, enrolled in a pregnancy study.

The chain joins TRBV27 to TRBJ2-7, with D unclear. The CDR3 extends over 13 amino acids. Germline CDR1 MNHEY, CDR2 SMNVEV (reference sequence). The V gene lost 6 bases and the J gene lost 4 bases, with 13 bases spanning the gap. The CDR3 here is CASSTSWAYEQYF. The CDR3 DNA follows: TGTGCCAGCAGCACCTCCTGGGCATACGAGCAGTACTTC.

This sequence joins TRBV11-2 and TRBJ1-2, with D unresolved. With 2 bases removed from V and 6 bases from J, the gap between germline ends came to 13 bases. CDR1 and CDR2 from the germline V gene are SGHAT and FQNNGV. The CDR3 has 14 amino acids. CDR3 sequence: CASSLRISTDGYTF. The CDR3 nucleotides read TGTGCCAGCAGCTTACGCATCTCAACGGATGGCTACACCTTC.

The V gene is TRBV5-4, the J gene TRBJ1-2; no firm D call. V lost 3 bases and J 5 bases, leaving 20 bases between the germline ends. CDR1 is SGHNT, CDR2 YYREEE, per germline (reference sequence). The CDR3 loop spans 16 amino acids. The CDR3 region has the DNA TGTGCCAGCAGCTCATACATTAATTCTCGTTGGTATGGCTACACCTTC. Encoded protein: CASSSYINSRWYGYTF.

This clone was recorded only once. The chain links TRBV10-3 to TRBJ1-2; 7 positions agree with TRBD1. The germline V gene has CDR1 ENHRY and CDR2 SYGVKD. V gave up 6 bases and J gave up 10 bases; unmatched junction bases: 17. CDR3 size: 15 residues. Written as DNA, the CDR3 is TGTGCCATCAGGGAGCCCCGGGACAGCAAGTCAATCTACACCTTC. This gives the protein CAIREPRDSKSIYTF.

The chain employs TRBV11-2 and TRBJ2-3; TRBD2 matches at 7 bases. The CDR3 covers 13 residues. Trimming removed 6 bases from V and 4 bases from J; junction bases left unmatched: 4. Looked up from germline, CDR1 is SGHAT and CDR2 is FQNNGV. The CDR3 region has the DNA TGTGCCAGCAGAAGGACTAGGGCAGATACGCAGTATTTT. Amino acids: CASRRTRADTQYF.

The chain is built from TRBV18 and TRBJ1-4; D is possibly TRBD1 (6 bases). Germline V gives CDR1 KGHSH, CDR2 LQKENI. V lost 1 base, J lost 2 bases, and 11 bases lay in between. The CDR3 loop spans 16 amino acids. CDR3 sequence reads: CASSPRIGQTNEKLFF. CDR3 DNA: TGTGCCAGCTCACCACGAATCGGACAGACTAATGAAAAACTGTTTTTT.

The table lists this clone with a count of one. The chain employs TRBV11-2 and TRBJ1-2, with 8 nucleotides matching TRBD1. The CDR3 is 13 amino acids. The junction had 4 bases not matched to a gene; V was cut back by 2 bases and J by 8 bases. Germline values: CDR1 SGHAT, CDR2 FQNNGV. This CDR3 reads CASSLQGAKGYTF. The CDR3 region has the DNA TGTGCCAGCAGCTTACAGGGGGCTAAGGGCTACACCTTC.

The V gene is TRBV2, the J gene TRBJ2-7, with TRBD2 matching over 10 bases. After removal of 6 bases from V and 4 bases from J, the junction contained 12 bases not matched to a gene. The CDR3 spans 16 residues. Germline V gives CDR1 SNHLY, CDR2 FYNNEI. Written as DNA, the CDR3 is TGTGCCAGCAGCCCTTCCGGTCTAGCGGGAGTTTACGAGCAGTACTTC. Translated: CASSPSGLAGVYEQYF.

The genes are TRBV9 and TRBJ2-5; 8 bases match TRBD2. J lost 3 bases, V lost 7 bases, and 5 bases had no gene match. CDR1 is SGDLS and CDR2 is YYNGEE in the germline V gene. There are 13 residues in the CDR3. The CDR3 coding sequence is TGTGCCAGCTCCGGCGGGGGGAAAGAGACCCAGTACTTC. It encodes CASSGGGKETQYF.

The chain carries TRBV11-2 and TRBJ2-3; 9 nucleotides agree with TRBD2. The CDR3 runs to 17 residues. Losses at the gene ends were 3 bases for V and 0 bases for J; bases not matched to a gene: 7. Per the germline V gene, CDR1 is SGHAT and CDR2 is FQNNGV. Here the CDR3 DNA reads TGTGCCAGCAGCTTGCGGGCGGGAGGGTATAGCACAGATACGCAGTATTTT. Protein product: CASSLRAGGYSTDTQYF.

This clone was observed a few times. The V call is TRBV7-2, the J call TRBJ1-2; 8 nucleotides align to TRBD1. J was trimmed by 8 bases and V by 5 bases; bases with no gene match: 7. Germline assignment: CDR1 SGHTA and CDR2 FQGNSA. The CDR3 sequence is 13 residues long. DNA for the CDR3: TGTGCCAGCAGCCTACAGGGGGGCAAGGGCTACACCTTC. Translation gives CASSLQGGKGYTF.

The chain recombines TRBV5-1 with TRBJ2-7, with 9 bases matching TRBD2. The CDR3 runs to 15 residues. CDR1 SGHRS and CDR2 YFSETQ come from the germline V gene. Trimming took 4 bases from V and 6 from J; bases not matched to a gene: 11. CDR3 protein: CASSRIAGALGEQYF. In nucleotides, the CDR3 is TGCGCCAGCAGCCGCATAGCGGGAGCACTGGGCGAGCAGTACTTC.

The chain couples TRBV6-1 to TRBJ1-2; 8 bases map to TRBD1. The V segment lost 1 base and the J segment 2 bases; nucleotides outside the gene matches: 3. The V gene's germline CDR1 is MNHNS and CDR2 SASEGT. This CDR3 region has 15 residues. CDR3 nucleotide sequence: TGTGCCAGCAGTGAAGGTACAGGGGGGAACTATGGCTACACCTTC. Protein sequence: CASSEGTGGNYGYTF.

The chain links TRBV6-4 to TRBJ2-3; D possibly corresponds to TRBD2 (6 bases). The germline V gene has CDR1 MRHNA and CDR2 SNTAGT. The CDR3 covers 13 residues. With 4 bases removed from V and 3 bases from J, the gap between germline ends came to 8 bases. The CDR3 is CASSGRGTDTQYF. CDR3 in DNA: TGTGCCAGCAGTGGACGGGGGACAGATACGCAGTATTTT.

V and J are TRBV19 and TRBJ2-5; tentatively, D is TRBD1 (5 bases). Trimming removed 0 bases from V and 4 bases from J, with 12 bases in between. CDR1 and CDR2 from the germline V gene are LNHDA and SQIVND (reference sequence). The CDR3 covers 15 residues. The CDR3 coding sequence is TGTGCCAGTAGTATAGATGGGGCTCGAGCAGAGACCCAGTACTTC. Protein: CASSIDGARAETQYF.

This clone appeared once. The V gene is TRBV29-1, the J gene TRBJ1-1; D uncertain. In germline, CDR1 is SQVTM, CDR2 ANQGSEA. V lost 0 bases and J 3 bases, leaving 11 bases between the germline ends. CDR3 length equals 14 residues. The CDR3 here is CSVEESAGDTEAFF. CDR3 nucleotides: TGCAGCGTTGAAGAATCCGCCGGAGACACTGAAGCTTTCTTT.

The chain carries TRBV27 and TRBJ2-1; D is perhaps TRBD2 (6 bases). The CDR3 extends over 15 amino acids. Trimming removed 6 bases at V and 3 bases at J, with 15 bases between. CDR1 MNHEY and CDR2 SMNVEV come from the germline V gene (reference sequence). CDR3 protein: CASRTGTSIYNEQFF. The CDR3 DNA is TGTGCCAGCAGAACCGGGACTTCGATCTACAATGAGCAGTTCTTC.

CDR3 nucleotide sequence: TGTGCCAGCAGCTTCAGCGGGAGTACCTACGAGCAGTACTTC. Translated: CASSFSGSTYEQYF. The chain is built from TRBV7-2 and TRBJ2-7, with TRBD2 matching 8 bases. Germline CDR1 SGHTA, CDR2 FQGNSA. There are 14 residues in the CDR3. With 3 bases clipped from V and 2 bases from J, the junction kept 3 bases outside the gene matches.

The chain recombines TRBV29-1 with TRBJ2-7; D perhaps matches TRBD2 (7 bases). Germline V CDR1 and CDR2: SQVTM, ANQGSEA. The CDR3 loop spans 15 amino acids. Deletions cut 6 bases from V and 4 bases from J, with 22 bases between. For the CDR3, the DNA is TGCAGCGTCGGTGGCGACGGGGGGCGCCAATACGAGCAGTACTTC. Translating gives CSVGGDGGRQYEQYF.

CDR3 amino acids: CASSFRTSGISYEQYF. The CDR3 nucleotides read TGTGCCAGCAGTTTTCGGACTAGCGGGATCTCCTACGAGCAGTACTTC. The chain is built from TRBV6-6 and TRBJ2-7; TRBD2 aligns across 12 bases. V gave up 4 bases and J gave up 0 bases; unmatched junction bases: 4. Per the germline V gene, CDR1 is MNHNY and CDR2 is SVGAGI (reference sequence). This CDR3 comprises 16 residues.

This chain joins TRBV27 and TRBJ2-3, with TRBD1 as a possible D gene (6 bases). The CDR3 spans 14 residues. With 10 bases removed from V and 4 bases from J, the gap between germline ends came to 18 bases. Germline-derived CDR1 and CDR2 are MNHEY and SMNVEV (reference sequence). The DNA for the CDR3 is TGTGCCACAAGTCGAGGACAGTTCGCAGATACGCAGTATTTT. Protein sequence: CATSRGQFADTQYF.

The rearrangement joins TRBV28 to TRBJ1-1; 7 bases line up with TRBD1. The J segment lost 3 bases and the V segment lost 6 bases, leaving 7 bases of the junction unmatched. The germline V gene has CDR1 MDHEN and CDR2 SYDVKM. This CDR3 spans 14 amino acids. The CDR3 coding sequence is TGTGCCAGCAGGTACCGAGACAGGGACACTGAAGCTTTCTTT. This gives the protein CASRYRDRDTEAFF.

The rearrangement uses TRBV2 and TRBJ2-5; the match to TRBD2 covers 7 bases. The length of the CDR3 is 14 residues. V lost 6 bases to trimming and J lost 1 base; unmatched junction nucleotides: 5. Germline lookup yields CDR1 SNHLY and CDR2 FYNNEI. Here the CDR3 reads CASRSSGFQETQYF. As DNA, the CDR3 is TGTGCCAGCAGGTCTAGCGGCTTCCAAGAGACCCAGTACTTC.